This record looks at one T cell receptor beta chain sequence and its context. In the authors' methods: Amplification of reference gene primers provided the estimated nucleated cell counts. TCRdb's table, derived via immunoSEQ multiplex PCR, lists solely in-frame clones and lacks some. V, J and clone size derive from that table, while D and trimming were established from the DNA sequence. The data show about 60,000 clones, roughly 82% seen once. Germline loops: CDR1 MGHRA, CDR2 YSYEKL. The CDR3 has 15 residues. With 6 bases removed from V and 0 bases from J, the gap between germline ends came to 12 bases. The data were obtained in a study of blood T cell repertoires in COVID-19. On the study more broadly: Acute and convalescent COVID-19 samples came from the United States, Italy and Spain. Sources were T cells, B-cell-depleted T cells, or PBMCs; the material itself was cDNA or gDNA.

This sequence originates from a human donor in a cohort sampled during active COVID-19. The sequencing input was peripheral blood. This rearrangement joins TRBV4-1 to TRBJ1-5; no clear D. In nucleotides, the CDR3 is TGCGCCAGCAGTGAGCTTGGGCTTAGCAATCAGCCCCAGCATTTT. Protein sequence: CASSELGLSNQPQHF.